The present entry profiles one T cell receptor beta chain with its context. As yet, its antigen is unknown. These data originate in a study of metastatic and nonmetastatic thyroid tumors. Study context: Both malignant and benign thyroid patients supplied peripheral blood and tumor or nodule tissue samples, across which the repertoires of these patients were then compared.

Original processing methods: The authors used CDR3 differences across clinicopathological groups to build a distant-metastasis classifier for papillary thyroid cancer. Via MiXCR, TCRdb re-called the PCR reads. In this record, the V and J calls reflect TCRdb's handling and not the investigators' own analysis. The sample gives 15,000 to 20,000 clones, 31% of which show up once; 10% to 13% is in the top ten. Not a single patient had been given any form of treatment at any point before undergoing thyroid surgery. This CDR3 has 16 residues. Deletions cut 3 bases from V and 0 bases from J, with 13 bases between. The germline gives CDR1 SGHRS, CDR2 YFSETQ. Study outcomes and limitations: TCR beta diversity was reportedly significantly higher in malignant thyroid tumors than benign nodules, in blood and tumor.

The gene calls are TRBV5-1 and TRBJ2-1, with D possibly TRBD2 on 6 matching bases. Specimen: blood. This TCR was sampled from a female donor with papillary thyroid cancer or a benign thyroid nodule (not recorded which). Some clones in this sample may be carry-over from other donors' samples. CDR3 loop: CASSSGGQGSYNEQFF. CDR3 in DNA: TGCGCCAGCAGCTCCGGAGGGCAGGGCTCCTACAATGAGCAGTTCTTC.